This T cell receptor (beta chain) was observed in a study of vaccination and CD4 T cells after COVID-19. Across the whole study: Post-vaccination samples were procured at a median of around 79 days following dose two (range 14 to 241). No peptide, an HIV-1 Nef pool, or a CEFX pool was what each control culture received. General study findings and limits: Looking at convalescent patients, a median approximately 86% of reactive clones were present only post-vaccination.

For this clonotype: Its antigen remains unknown.

The Oncomine TCR Beta short-read assay was what sequenced the DNA obtained from cultured CD4+ T cells. TCRdb reprocessed the PCR reads via MiXCR and lists one record per CDR3 protein. The sample gives 18,000 or so distinct CDR3 sequences, about 40% of which show up once; around a quarter is in the top ten. Treatment reported: roughly 11-day PBMC culture with coronavirus spike peptide pools or control peptides (ViraFEST assay). Negative nucleocapsid antibodies before and after vaccination showed no prior SARS-CoV-2 infection in healthy vaccine recipients. V shed 2 bases and J shed 3 bases, with 10 bases lying between them. Germline V gene sequence: CDR1 MNHNS, CDR2 SASEGT. This CDR3 spans 15 amino acids.

The sequence was obtained from a human donor who received a COVID-19 vaccine. Sequences were derived from CD4+ T cells from blood, cultured in vitro, sampled before SARS-CoV-2 vaccination. J is TRBJ2-2 and V is TRBV6-1; TRBD1 is a possible D gene (6 bases). CDR3 nucleotide sequence: TGTGCCAGCAGTGAAACAGGGTTGGACACCGGGGAGCTGTTTTTT. It is translated as CASSETGLDTGELFF.